The subject of this entry is one T cell receptor beta chain. Antigen: not known. Germline V gene lookup returns CDR1 LGHNA and CDR2 YNFKEQ. The CDR3 has 15 residues. The trim removed 4 bases at V and 7 bases at J, leaving 8 bases unmatched. This sample was taken from a study of T cell responses to AZD1222 COVID-19 vaccine. As for the study in general: Second-dose recipients at about 4 or about 12 weeks were treated as one pooled group.

The study, taken as a whole, reports: Spike-specific TCR breadth and depth rose after two AZD1222 doses.

Produced via immunoSEQ multiplex PCR; TCRdb's table is partial and in-frame only. Here the sample spans some 100,000 clones, about nine tenths being singletons. This specimen was peripheral blood, taken on day 0 of AZD1222 vaccination. The chain couples TRBV4-2 to TRBJ2-1; 9 nucleotides align to TRBD2. This receptor was taken from an adult in good health. The CDR3 sequence is CASSPGTSTSNEQFF. The CDR3 DNA reads as TGTGCCAGCAGCCCCGGGACTAGCACCTCTAATGAGCAGTTCTTC.